The 10 T cell receptor beta chains below all came from one sample that was sequenced in a study of shared clonotypes between healthy human individuals. Profiling relied on immunoSEQ multiplex PCR, and the TCRdb table lists in-frame clones only, not all of them. The sample holds about 600,000 clones, 70% to 80% seen once. The sequenced material came from PBMCs. All receptors come from a woman between 40 and 55 years old in good health. Some clones in this sample may be carry-over from other donors' samples.

This clone has a count of ten or more. The chain couples TRBV11-2 to TRBJ2-5, with 12 bases aligning to TRBD2. The junction had 2 bases not matched to a gene; V was cut back by 5 bases and J by 4 bases. Germline lookup yields CDR1 SGHAT and CDR2 FQNNGV. This CDR3 has 14 amino acids. CDR3 bases: TGTGCCAGCAGCCCGGGACTAGCGGGAGAGACCCAGTACTTC. Amino acid sequence: CASSPGLAGETQYF.

The chain couples TRBV27 to TRBJ2-2; D possibly uses TRBD1 or TRBD2 (5 bases each). CDR3 length: 13 residues. Trimming left V 11 bases short and J 8 bases short, with 18 bases between. In germline, CDR1 is MNHEY, CDR2 SMNVEV (reference sequence). For the CDR3, the DNA is TGTGCCCGGCGCCCGGGACGGGCGGGGGAGCTGTTTTTT. It translates to CARRPGRAGELFF.

V is TRBV28 and J is TRBJ1-5; D remains unclear. The germline V gene has CDR1 MDHEN and CDR2 SYDVKM. The CDR3 is made up of 15 amino acids. V was trimmed by 0 bases and J by 0 bases, leaving 6 bases between them. CDR3 region: CASSLWPASNQPQHF. The CDR3 region has the DNA TGTGCCAGCAGTTTATGGCCAGCTAGCAATCAGCCCCAGCATTTT.

The chain employs TRBV28 and TRBJ1-1, with unresolved D. V was trimmed by 5 bases and J by 5 bases, leaving 9 bases between them. Germline-derived CDR1 and CDR2 are MDHEN and SYDVKM. The CDR3 totals 12 residues. CDR3 sequence reads: CASSPSWTEAFF. In DNA, the CDR3 is TGTGCCAGCAGTCCGTCGTGGACTGAAGCTTTCTTT.

This clone was detected only once. Here the CDR3 DNA reads TGTGCCAGCAGCTGGACAGGGGCCTACGAGCAGTACTTC. Amino acid sequence: CASSWTGAYEQYF. The gene calls are TRBV5-4 and TRBJ2-7; 9 nucleotides line up with TRBD1. CDR3 length: 13 amino acids. Germline lookup yields CDR1 SGHNT and CDR2 YYREEE (reference sequence). Trimming cost V 3 bases and J 2 bases; bases outside gene matches: 0.

About this clone itself: Other nucleotide sequences from this sample produce the same CDR3. This chain uses TRBV27 with TRBJ2-7; 9 bases are a match to TRBD1. Germline V gene lookup returns CDR1 MNHEY and CDR2 SMNVEV (reference sequence). J lost 4 bases, V lost 4 bases, and 5 bases had no gene match. The CDR3 contains 14 residues. The CDR3 here is CASSSGTGRYEQYF. Here the CDR3 DNA reads TGTGCCAGCAGTTCCGGGACAGGGCGGTACGAGCAGTACTTC.

The chain is built from TRBV7-8 and TRBJ1-4; tentative D call: TRBD1 (6 bases). V lost 7 bases and J lost 4, with 22 bases in between. The CDR3 loop spans 17 amino acids. Germline CDR1 reads SGHVS; CDR2 reads FQNEAQ. CDR3 protein: CASMLREGVDYNEKLFF. CDR3 nucleotide sequence: TGTGCCAGCATGCTGCGGGAGGGGGTGGACTATAATGAAAAACTGTTTTTT.

This clone turned up a few times. V gene TRBV7-3 combines with J gene TRBJ2-7, with D possibly matching TRBD1 (6 bases). CDR1 and CDR2 (germline): SGHTA, FQGTGA. The CDR3 loop spans 13 amino acids. The germline V and J ends were trimmed by 4 bases and 6 bases, with 13 bases remaining between them. The CDR3 reads CASSSERGGEQYF. The CDR3 bases are TGTGCCAGCAGCTCCGAGCGAGGGGGCGAGCAGTACTTC.

The J gene is TRBJ2-3, the V gene TRBV5-5; the match to TRBD2 covers 12 bases. Germline V gives CDR1 SGHKS, CDR2 YYEKEE (reference sequence). The CDR3 has 16 residues. J lost 3 bases, V lost 4 bases, and 6 bases had no gene match. The CDR3, as DNA: TGTGCCAGCAGCCCAGGACTAGCGGGACCTACAGATACGCAGTATTTT. Its translation: CASSPGLAGPTDTQYF.

This clone has only a few counts. At the DNA level, this CDR3 is encoded by other sequences in the same sample as well. This chain uses TRBV5-1 with TRBJ2-1; 11 nucleotides line up with TRBD2. Trimming at V came to 4 bases and at J to 4 bases, leaving 4 bases not matched to a gene. In germline, CDR1 is SGHRS, CDR2 YFSETQ. The CDR3 has 15 amino acids. CDR3 region: CASSPGLAGYNEQFF. The CDR3 region has the DNA TGCGCCAGCAGCCCCGGACTAGCGGGTTACAATGAGCAGTTCTTC.